A single sample gave rise to the 26 T cell receptor beta chains below, sequenced in a study of T cells in women clearing cervical HPV infection. Clones were sequenced by immunoSEQ multiplex PCR, and TCRdb holds only the in-frame ones, with some missing. Here the sample table reports 30,000 to 35,000 clones. The sample comprised blood buffy coat. These receptors all stem from a woman between 18 and 69 years old with a cervical HPV16 infection that either progressed to CIN3+ or cleared (not recorded which).

To note about this clone: Compared with germline, one end of the junction differs, possibly owing to a read error. The read falls 3 residues short of the CDR3 end, and the missing part is taken from the germline J gene. The J gene is TRBJ1-4, the V gene TRBV4-2; D unresolved. CDR1 and CDR2 (germline): LGHNA, YNFKEQ. The CDR3 contains 13 residues. The CDR3 sequence: CASSQDRREKLFF. CDR3 DNA, as far as it was read: TGCGCCAGCAGCCAAGATCGTCGGGAAAAA.

Turning to this clone: The missing CDR3 end, 3 residues past where the read stops, is filled in from the germline J gene. V gene TRBV4-2 combines with J gene TRBJ1-6, with unresolved D. The V end was cut by 4 bases, the J end by 8 bases, with 15 bases between. The CDR3 sequence is 15 residues long. Germline V gene lookup returns CDR1 LGHNA and CDR2 YNFKEQ. CDR3 sequence: CASSLNHAGDSPLHF. CDR3 DNA, as far as it was read: TGTGCCAGCAGCCTCAACCATGCCGGGGATTCACCC.

As for this clone: The missing CDR3 end, 3 residues past where the read stops, is filled in from the germline J gene. The J gene is TRBJ2-3, the V gene TRBV5-1, with D uncertain. Germline CDR1 and CDR2: SGHRS and YFSETQ. V lost 0 bases, J lost 3 bases, and 14 bases lay in between. The CDR3 has 16 amino acids. The CDR3 bases that were read are TGCGCCAGCAGCTTGGACTTCTACAGCAAGACAGATACG. Its protein is CASSLDFYSKTDT. The whole CDR3 protein reads CASSLDFYSKTDTQYF.

A remark on this clone: The read ends 3 residues early relative to the CDR3; the germline J gene fills the gap. The V call is TRBV19, the J call TRBJ1-2, with D perhaps matching TRBD1 (6 bases). Germline V gene sequence: CDR1 LNHDA, CDR2 SQIVND (reference sequence). The CDR3 contains 15 residues. With 5 bases removed from V and 4 bases from J, the gap between germline ends came to 17 bases. The part of the CDR3 DNA that was read is TGTGCCAGTAGTTTCTCGTCGAGAGGGGGCTATGGC. It yields the protein CASSFSSRGGYG. In full, the CDR3 reads CASSFSSRGGYGYTF.

This clone shows up as medium-sized by frequency. The observed sequence ends 3 residues before the CDR3 terminus, with the missing tail filled in from the germline J gene. V usage is TRBV29-1 and J usage is TRBJ2-5, with a possible D match to TRBD2 (6 bases). Trimming pared 3 bases from V and 4 bases from J, leaving 12 bases between. The CDR3 extends over 13 amino acids. The germline CDR1 and CDR2 sequences are SQVTM and ANQGSEA. The CDR3: CSVDILGGETQYF. The sequenced CDR3 bases are TGCAGCGTTGATATTCTGGGGGGAGAGACC.

The CDR3 protein is CASSIRQRQGFYQPQHF. CDR3 bases read: TGTGCCAGTAGTATTCGCCAGCGTCAGGGATTTTATCAGCCC. The V and J genes are TRBV19 and TRBJ1-5; D is perhaps TRBD1 (5 bases). The read terminates 3 residues ahead of where the CDR3 ends, so the germline J gene completes it. Per germline, CDR1 LNHDA and CDR2 SQIVND (reference sequence). The CDR3 has 17 residues. Trimming stripped 3 bases from V and 5 bases from J, with 20 bases between.

To note about this clone: The read is 3 residues too short to cover the CDR3 end, so that end is filled in from the germline J gene. The chain combines TRBV20-1 with TRBJ1-4, with a tentative D call TRBD1 (5 bases). This CDR3 has 15 residues. Germline V CDR1 and CDR2: DFQATT, SNEGSKA (reference sequence). The chain's CDR3 is CSARDRGTLVSSLFF. The CDR3 DNA, read in part, is TGCAGTGCTAGAGATCGGGGGACGCTAGTTTCATCA.

Turning to this clone: From the germline J gene comes the end of the CDR3, since the read stops 3 residues before it. The gene calls are TRBV7-2 and TRBJ1-2, with 8 bases that match TRBD1. Germline lookup yields CDR1 SGHTA and CDR2 FQGNSA. The CDR3 has 13 residues. Germline trimming cut 7 bases from V and 3 bases from J; bases unmatched to any gene: 4. The CDR3 bases that were read are TGTGCCAGCACCCAACAGGGGGACTATGGC. This gives the protein CASTQQGDYG. The full CDR3 sequence reads CASTQQGDYGYTF.

In regard to this clone: Read data end 3 residues before the CDR3 end; the end is taken from the germline J gene. The rearrangement links TRBV11-2 to TRBJ1-1; no definite D call. The CDR3 extends over 14 amino acids. Germline V gene data show CDR1 as SGHAT and CDR2 as FQNNGV. Trimming pared 3 bases from V and 5 bases from J, leaving 13 bases between. CDR3: CASSFPGGTTEAFF. CDR3 bases read: TGTGCCAGCAGCTTCCCCGGCGGAACGACTGAA. The entire variable domain, with the rest obtained from reference TRBV11-2 and TRBJ1-1, is as follows: EAGVAQSPRYKIIEKRQSVAFWCNPISGHATLYWYQQILGQGPKLLIQFQNNGVVDDSQLPKDRFSAERLKGVDSTLKIQPAKLEDSAVYLCASSFPGGTTEAFFGQGTRLTVV.

Concerning this clone itself: The read ends 3 residues before the CDR3 terminus; that terminus is restored from the germline J gene. The chain carries TRBV5-1 and TRBJ1-2; 11 bases agree with TRBD1. The CDR3 length is 17 residues. Trimming took 6 bases from V and 4 from J; bases not matched to a gene: 14. Germline assignment: CDR1 SGHRS and CDR2 YFSETQ. CDR3 amino acids: CASNRDRGISRTYGYTF. The CDR3 DNA, read in part, is TGCGCCAGCAACCGGGACAGGGGGATTAGTCGTACCTATGGC. The full variable domain, its missing parts supplied by reference TRBV5-1 and TRBJ1-2, is KAGVTQTPRYLIKTRGQQVTLSCSPISGHRSVSWYQQTPGQGLQFLFEYFSETQRNKGNFPGRFSGRQFSNSRSEMNVSTLELGDSALYLCASNRDRGISRTYGYTFGSGTRLTVV.

Comment on this clone: A junction boundary mismatches the germline segment, possibly from a read error. The CDR3 goes on 3 residues after the read ends, and that part is filled in from the germline J gene. The sample has other DNA sequences that encode this CDR3 too. The chain carries TRBV7-2 and TRBJ1-5; the D gene is possibly TRBD1 (6 bases). This CDR3 is 15 amino acids long. CDR1 is SGHTA and CDR2 is FQGNSA in the germline V gene. Incomplete CDR3 DNA: TGTGCTAGCAGCACTAATACAGGGAATCGCGACCCC. This encodes CASSTNTGNRDP. The whole CDR3 region reads CASSTNTGNRDPQHF.

Worth noting for this clone: The read ends 3 residues shy of where the CDR3 ends; the end is completed using the germline J gene. The V and J genes are TRBV19 and TRBJ2-2; TRBD2 matches 7 bases. The CDR3 runs to 17 residues. J lost 6 bases, V lost 5 bases, and 15 bases had no gene match. The germline gives CDR1 LNHDA, CDR2 SQIVND (reference sequence). The DNA read from the CDR3 is TGTGCCAGTAGTCTATTCCTAACTAGCGAAGGAGCCGGGGAG. This gives the protein CASSLFLTSEGAGE. The CDR3 reads in full as CASSLFLTSEGAGELFF.

Comment on this clone: The read halts 3 residues ahead of the CDR3 end, with the missing end drawn from the germline J gene. V and J are TRBV10-3 and TRBJ1-4; D gene uncertain. Germline V gene lookup returns CDR1 ENHRY and CDR2 SYGVKD. The CDR3 totals 13 residues. The DNA read from the CDR3 is TGTGCCATCACCGAGGGCGCTACTTCACCA. Translation: CAITEGATSP. The whole CDR3 sequence reads CAITEGATSPLFF.

With regard to this clone: With the read ending 3 residues before the CDR3 end, the germline J gene is used to fill in that end. The chain recombines TRBV9 with TRBJ2-2; weak D call: TRBD1 (5 bases). The germline V gene encodes CDR1 SGDLS and CDR2 YYNGEE. This CDR3 is built from 12 residues. V shed 6 bases and J shed 8 bases, with 11 bases lying between them. CDR3 residues: CASNKGWGELFF. The sequenced CDR3 bases are TGTGCCAGCAATAAGGGGTGGGGGGAG.

As to this clone: With the read ending 3 residues before the CDR3 end, the germline J gene is used to fill in that end. The V and J genes are TRBV7-8 and TRBJ2-7; the D gene is possibly TRBD1 (6 bases). The CDR3 covers 12 residues. From germline, CDR1 is SGHVS and CDR2 FQNEAQ. Between the trimmed V and J ends, which lost 5 bases and 5 bases, there was a span of 10 bases. The part of the CDR3 DNA that was read is TGTGCCAGCAGCGTGGACAGCCACGAG. Its protein product is CASSVDSHE. Given in full, the CDR3 is CASSVDSHEQYF.

Comments on this clone: The read finishes 3 residues shy of the CDR3 end, and the germline J gene is used to complete it. The chain employs TRBV12-5 and TRBJ2-5, with 11 bases identical to TRBD2. V trimming: 1 base; J trimming: 5 bases; junction bases outside the gene matches: 9. Germline-derived CDR1 and CDR2 are LGHNT and FRNRAP. The CDR3 loop spans 17 amino acids. The CDR3 bases that were read are TGTGCTAGTGGTTTGGGGGTAGCGGGGGGGCTTGTGGAGACC. Protein sequence: CASGLGVAGGLVET. The whole CDR3 protein reads CASGLGVAGGLVETQYF.

Considering frequency, this clone is medium-sized. Read coverage stops 3 residues before the CDR3 terminus; the germline J gene supplies the remainder. The chain carries TRBV5-8 and TRBJ2-2; 9 nucleotides line up with TRBD2. Germline V CDR1 and CDR2: SGHTS, YDEGEE. After removal of 4 bases from V and 4 bases from J, the junction contained 5 bases not matched to a gene. CDR3 length equals 15 residues. The CDR3 here is CASSTGLAFTGELFF. The CDR3 DNA, read in part, is TGTGCCAGCAGCACCGGACTAGCGTTCACCGGGGAG.

By frequency, this clone is medium-sized. The sequence runs out 3 residues before the end of the CDR3; the remainder is reconstructed from the germline J gene. The chain combines TRBV2 with TRBJ1-2; a weak D match, TRBD1 (5 bases). The V gene lost 7 bases and the J gene lost 5 bases, with 17 bases spanning the gap. Germline V gives CDR1 SNHLY, CDR2 FYNNEI. The length of the CDR3 is 14 residues. The CDR3 region is CASTPGRGAYGYTF. The CDR3 bases that were read are TGTGCCAGCACCCCCGGGCGGGGCGCATATGGC.

A note on this clone: The read stops 3 residues short of the end of the CDR3; the missing end is completed from the germline J gene. This rearrangement joins TRBV5-1 to TRBJ1-2; 8 bases fit TRBD1. Germline assignment: CDR1 SGHRS and CDR2 YFSETQ. The CDR3 is 17 amino acids. The chain's CDR3 is CASSQEVAGGSYNEYTF. The sequenced part of the CDR3 DNA is TGCGCCAGCAGCCAGGAGGTAGCAGGGGGCTCCTACAATGAG.

Turning to this clone: The read gets to within 3 residues of the CDR3 end, and the germline J gene fills in the rest. This rearrangement joins TRBV12-3 or TRBV12-4 to TRBJ2-2; D is perhaps TRBD2 (6 bases). The CDR3 totals 14 residues. Trimming took 6 bases from V and 7 from J, leaving 15 bases between them. CDR3: CASRADYLVGELFF. The sequenced CDR3 bases are TGTGCCAGCAGGGCGGACTATTTAGTCGGGGAG.

Notes on this clone: Sequencing ends 3 residues short of the CDR3 end; the germline J gene provides the rest. The rearrangement links TRBV14 to TRBJ1-2; TRBD1 might be the D (6 bases). Trimming stripped 4 bases from V and 4 bases from J, with 19 bases between. The germline V gene has CDR1 SGHDN and CDR2 FVKESK. The CDR3 spans 16 residues. CDR3 region: CASSLRGGQGSYGYTF. CDR3 DNA (partial): TGTGCCAGCAGCCTAAGAGGGGGACAAGGAAGCTATGGC.

Comment on this clone: The CDR3 end lies 3 residues beyond the end of the read and is filled in from the germline J gene. The gene calls are TRBV6-1 and TRBJ1-3; D is unclear. Germline CDR1 MNHNS, CDR2 SASEGT. V was clipped by 1 base and J by 1 base, with 11 bases between them. The CDR3 loop spans 16 amino acids. The sequenced part of the CDR3 DNA is TGTGCCAGCAGTGAAGTTGCAACAAGTTCTGGAAACACC. Residues: CASSEVATSSGNT. In full, the CDR3 is CASSEVATSSGNTIYF.

Note on this clone: The read is 3 residues too short to cover the CDR3 end, so that end is filled in from the germline J gene. The chain is built from TRBV19 and TRBJ1-5, with D maybe TRBD1 (6 bases). Germline CDR1 and CDR2: LNHDA and SQIVND (reference sequence). The CDR3 runs 18 residues. With 5 bases removed from V and 1 base from J, the gap between germline ends came to 21 bases. The DNA read from the CDR3 is TGTGCCAGTAGTTCCCTCGACAGGATCCTAGGGAGCAATCAGCCC. It specifies CASSSLDRILGSNQP. The whole CDR3 protein reads CASSSLDRILGSNQPQHF.

About this clone: The CDR3 end is not reached by the read, which stops 3 residues before it; the germline J gene fills it in. The rearrangement links TRBV18 to TRBJ2-4; 9 nucleotides agree with TRBD1. Per the germline V gene, CDR1 is KGHSH and CDR2 is LQKENI. The CDR3 covers 14 residues. The CDR3 loop reads CASSRQGVFEGQYF. The CDR3 DNA, read in part, is TGTGCCAGCTCACGACAGGGGGTCTTCGAGGGT.

A word on this clone: The read falls 3 residues short of the CDR3 end, and the missing part is taken from the germline J gene. The chain is built from TRBV18 and TRBJ2-3, with 8 bases identical to TRBD1. This CDR3 is 12 amino acids long. Germline lookup yields CDR1 KGHSH and CDR2 LQKENI. Incomplete CDR3 DNA: TGTGCCAGCTCAATACGACAGGGGTCG. This translates into CASSIRQGS. The CDR3, in full, reads CASSIRQGSQYF.

In the case of this clone: Sequencing ends 3 residues short of the CDR3 end; the germline J gene provides the rest. This chain joins TRBV20-1 and TRBJ2-6; no clear D gene. The V end lost 5 bases, the J end lost 2 bases, and 10 bases lay between the germline ends. The CDR3 is made up of 14 amino acids. CDR1 and CDR2 (germline): DFQATT, SNEGSKA (reference sequence). The sequenced part of the CDR3 DNA is TGCAGTGCTGAGGTACAAACTGGGGCCAACGTC. This gives the protein CSAEVQTGANV. The whole CDR3 is CSAEVQTGANVLTF.